This TCR beta chain was sequenced in a study of blood T cell repertoires in COVID-19. In the study overall: The samples span acute and convalescent COVID-19 from the United States, Italy and Spain.

V was shortened by 8 bases and J by 0 bases, with 13 bases between the two germline ends. The CDR3 consists of 14 residues. Germline lookup yields CDR1 MNHEY and CDR2 SVGAGI. The method was immunoSEQ multiplex PCR; TCRdb's version includes in-frame clones alone and lacks a portion of them. The data contain 150,000 to 200,000 clones, more than 85% of them seen just once; the ten biggest clones take up roughly 1.9%. In Seattle, patients joined the study during active infection and were tracked longitudinally. The chain employs TRBV6-5 and TRBJ1-2; D not resolved. This clonotype originated in a woman aged 55-69 years with COVID-19, enrolled during active disease. The material sequenced was peripheral blood. CDR3 sequence reads: CASASFGANYGYTF. As DNA, the CDR3 is TGTGCCAGCGCATCCTTCGGGGCTAACTATGGCTACACCTTC.